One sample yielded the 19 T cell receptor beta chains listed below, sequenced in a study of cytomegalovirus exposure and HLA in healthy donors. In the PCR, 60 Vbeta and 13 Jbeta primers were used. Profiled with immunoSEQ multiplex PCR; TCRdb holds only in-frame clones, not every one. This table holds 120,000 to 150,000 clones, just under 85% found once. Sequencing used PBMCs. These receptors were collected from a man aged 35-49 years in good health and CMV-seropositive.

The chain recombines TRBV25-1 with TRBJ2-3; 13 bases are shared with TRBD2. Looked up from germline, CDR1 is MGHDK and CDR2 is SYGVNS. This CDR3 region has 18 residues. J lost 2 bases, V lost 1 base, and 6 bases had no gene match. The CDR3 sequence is CASSEFGLAGVDTDTQYF. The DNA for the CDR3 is TGTGCCAGCAGTGAATTTGGACTAGCGGGGGTGGACACAGATACGCAGTATTTT.

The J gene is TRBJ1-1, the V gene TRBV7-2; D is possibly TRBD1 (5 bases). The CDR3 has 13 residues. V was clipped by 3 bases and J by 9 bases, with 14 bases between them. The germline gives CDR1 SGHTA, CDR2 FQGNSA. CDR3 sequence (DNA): TGTGCCAGCAGCTTCGCGACAGCCTTTCAAGCTTTCTTT. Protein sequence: CASSFATAFQAFF. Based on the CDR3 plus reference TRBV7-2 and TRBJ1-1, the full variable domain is GAGVSQSPSNKVTEKGKDVELRCDPISGHTALYWYRQSLGQGLEFLIYFQGNSAPDKSGLPSDRFSAERTGGSVSTLTIQRTQQEDSAVYLCASSFATAFQAFFGQGTRLTVV.

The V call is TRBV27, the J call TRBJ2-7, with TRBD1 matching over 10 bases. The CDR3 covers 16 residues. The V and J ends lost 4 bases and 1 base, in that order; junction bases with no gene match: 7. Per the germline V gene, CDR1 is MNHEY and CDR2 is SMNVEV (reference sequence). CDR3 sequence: CASSSRDRGRSYEQYF. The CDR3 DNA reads TGTGCCAGCAGTTCAAGAGACAGGGGGCGATCCTACGAGCAGTACTTC.

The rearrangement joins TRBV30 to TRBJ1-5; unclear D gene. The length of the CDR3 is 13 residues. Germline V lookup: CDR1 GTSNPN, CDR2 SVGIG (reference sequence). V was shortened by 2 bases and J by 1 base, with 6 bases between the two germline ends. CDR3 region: CAWSHGSNQPQHF. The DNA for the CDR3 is TGTGCCTGGAGTCACGGGAGCAATCAGCCCCAGCATTTT.

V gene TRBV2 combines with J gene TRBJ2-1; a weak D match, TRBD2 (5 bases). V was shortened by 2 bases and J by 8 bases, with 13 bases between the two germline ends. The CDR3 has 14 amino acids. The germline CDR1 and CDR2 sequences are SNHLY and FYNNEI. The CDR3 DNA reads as TGTGCCAGCAGTGAATTGGCCGGGGTTGATGAGCAGTTCTTC. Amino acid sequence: CASSELAGVDEQFF.

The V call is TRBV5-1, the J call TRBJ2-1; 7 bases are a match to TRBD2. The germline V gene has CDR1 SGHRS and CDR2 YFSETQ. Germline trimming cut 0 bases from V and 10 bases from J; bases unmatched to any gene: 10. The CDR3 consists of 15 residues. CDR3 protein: CASSLDAGARKEQFF. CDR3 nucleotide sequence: TGCGCCAGCAGCTTGGACGCGGGAGCTCGAAAGGAGCAGTTCTTC.

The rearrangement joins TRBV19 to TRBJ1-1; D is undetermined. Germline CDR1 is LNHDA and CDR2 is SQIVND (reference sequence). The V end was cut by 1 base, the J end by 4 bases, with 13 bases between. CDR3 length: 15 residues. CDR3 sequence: CASSIGGSAGTEAFF. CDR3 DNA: TGTGCCAGTAGTATAGGAGGGAGTGCGGGCACTGAAGCTTTCTTT. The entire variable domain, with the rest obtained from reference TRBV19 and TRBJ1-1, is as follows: DGGITQSPKYLFRKEGQNVTLSCEQNLNHDAMYWYRQDPGQGLRLIYYSQIVNDFQKGDIAEGYSVSREKKESFPLTVTSAQKNPTAFYLCASSIGGSAGTEAFFGQGTRLTVV.

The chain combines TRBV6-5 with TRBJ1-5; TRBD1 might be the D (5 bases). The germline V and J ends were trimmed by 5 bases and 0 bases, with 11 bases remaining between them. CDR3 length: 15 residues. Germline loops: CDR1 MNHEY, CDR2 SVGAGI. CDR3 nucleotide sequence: TGTGCCAGCAGTCTCGACAGTTTTAGCAATCAGCCCCAGCATTTT. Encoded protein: CASSLDSFSNQPQHF.

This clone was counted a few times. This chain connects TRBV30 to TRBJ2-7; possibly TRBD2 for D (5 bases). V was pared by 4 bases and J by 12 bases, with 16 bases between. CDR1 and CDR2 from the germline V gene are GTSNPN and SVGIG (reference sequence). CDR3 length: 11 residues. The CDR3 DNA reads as TGTGCCTGGAACGACGGGGTGCGTGGGTACTTC. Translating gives CAWNDGVRGYF.

The CDR3 loop reads CASSLPQGRGVNTEAFF. The CDR3 DNA reads TGTGCCAGCAGCCTCCCACAGGGTAGGGGAGTGAACACTGAAGCTTTCTTT. V gene TRBV7-9 combines with J gene TRBJ1-1, with D perhaps TRBD1 (6 bases). Between the trimmed V and J ends, which lost 5 bases and 0 bases, there was a span of 19 bases. Germline CDR1 reads SEHNR; CDR2 reads FQNEAQ (reference sequence). The CDR3 is 17 residues long. Looking up the rest from reference TRBV7-9 and TRBJ1-1 gives the full variable domain: DTGVSQNPRHKITKRGQNVTFRCDPISEHNRLYWYRQTLGQGPEFLTYFQNEAQLEKSRLLSDRFSAERPKGSFSTLEIQRTEQGDSAMYLCASSLPQGRGVNTEAFFGQGTRLTVV.

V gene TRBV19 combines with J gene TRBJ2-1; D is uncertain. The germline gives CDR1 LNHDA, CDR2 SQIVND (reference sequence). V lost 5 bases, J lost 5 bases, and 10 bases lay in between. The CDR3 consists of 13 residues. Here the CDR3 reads CASSSRRDNEQFF. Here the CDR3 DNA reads TGTGCCAGTAGTTCAAGACGGGACAATGAGCAGTTCTTC.

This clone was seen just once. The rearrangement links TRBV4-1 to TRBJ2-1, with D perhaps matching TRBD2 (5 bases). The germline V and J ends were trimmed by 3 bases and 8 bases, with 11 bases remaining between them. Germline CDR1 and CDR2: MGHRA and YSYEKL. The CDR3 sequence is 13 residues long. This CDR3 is CASSHTSFYEQFF. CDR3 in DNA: TGCGCCAGCAGCCATACTAGTTTCTATGAGCAGTTCTTC.

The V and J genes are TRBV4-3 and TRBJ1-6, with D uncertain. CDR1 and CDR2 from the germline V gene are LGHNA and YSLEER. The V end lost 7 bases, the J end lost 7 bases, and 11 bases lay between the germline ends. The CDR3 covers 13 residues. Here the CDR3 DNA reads TGCGCCAGCAACTACGGAGGGAATTCACCCCTCCACTTT. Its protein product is CASNYGGNSPLHF.

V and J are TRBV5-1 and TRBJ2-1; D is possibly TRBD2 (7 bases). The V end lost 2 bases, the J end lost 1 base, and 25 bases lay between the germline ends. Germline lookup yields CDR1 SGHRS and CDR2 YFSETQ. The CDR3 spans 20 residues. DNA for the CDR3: TGCGCCAGCAGCTTTCTTACCGGGACTACAGGGTCCCTATCCTACAATGAGCAGTTCTTC. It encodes CASSFLTGTTGSLSYNEQFF.

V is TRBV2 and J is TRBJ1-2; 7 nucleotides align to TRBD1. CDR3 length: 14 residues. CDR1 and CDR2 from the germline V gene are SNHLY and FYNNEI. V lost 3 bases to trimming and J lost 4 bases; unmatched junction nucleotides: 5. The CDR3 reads CASSEGQWGYGYTF. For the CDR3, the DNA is TGTGCCAGCAGTGAGGGACAGTGGGGCTATGGCTACACCTTC.

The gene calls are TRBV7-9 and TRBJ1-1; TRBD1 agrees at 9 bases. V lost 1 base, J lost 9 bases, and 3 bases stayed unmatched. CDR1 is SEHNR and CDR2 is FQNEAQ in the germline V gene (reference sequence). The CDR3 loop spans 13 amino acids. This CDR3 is CASSLVTGGKAFF. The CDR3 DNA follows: TGTGCCAGCAGCTTAGTCACAGGGGGCAAAGCTTTCTTT. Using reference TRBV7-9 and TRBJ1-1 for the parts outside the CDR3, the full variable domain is DTGVSQNPRHKITKRGQNVTFRCDPISEHNRLYWYRQTLGQGPEFLTYFQNEAQLEKSRLLSDRFSAERPKGSFSTLEIQRTEQGDSAMYLCASSLVTGGKAFFGQGTRLTVV.

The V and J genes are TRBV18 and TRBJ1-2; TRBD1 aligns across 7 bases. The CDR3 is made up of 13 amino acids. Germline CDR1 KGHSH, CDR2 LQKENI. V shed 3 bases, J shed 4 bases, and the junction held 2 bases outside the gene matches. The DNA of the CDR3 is TGTGCCAGCTCACCCAGGACAGGCTATGGCTACACCTTC. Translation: CASSPRTGYGYTF.

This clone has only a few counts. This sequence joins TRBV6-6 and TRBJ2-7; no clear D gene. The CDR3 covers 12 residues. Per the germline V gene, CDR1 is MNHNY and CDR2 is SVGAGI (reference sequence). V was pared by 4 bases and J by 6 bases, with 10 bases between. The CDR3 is CASSSLTREQYF. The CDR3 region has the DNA TGTGCCAGCAGTTCCCTGACTCGCGAGCAGTACTTC.

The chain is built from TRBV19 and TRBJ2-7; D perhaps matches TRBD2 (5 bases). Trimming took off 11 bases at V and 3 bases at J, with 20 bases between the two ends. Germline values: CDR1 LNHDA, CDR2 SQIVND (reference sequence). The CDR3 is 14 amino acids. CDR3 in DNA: TGTGCCTCATCTCCTGCGGGCGGAGACTACGAGCAGTACTTC. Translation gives CASSPAGGDYEQYF.